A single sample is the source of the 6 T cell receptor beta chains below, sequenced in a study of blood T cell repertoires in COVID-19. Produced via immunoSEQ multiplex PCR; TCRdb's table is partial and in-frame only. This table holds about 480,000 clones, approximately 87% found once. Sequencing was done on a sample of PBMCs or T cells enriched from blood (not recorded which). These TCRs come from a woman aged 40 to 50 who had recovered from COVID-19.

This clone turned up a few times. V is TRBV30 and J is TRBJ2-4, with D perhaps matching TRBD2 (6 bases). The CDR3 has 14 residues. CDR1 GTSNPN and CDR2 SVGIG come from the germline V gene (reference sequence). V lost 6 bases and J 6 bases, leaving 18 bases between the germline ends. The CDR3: CACGGSPPLNIQYF. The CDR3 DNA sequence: TGTGCCTGCGGAGGGTCCCCGCCACTAAACATTCAGTACTTC.

The CDR3 DNA is TGTGCCAGCAGTGCCACCCATAGCCGAAGGAACACTGAAGCTTTCTTT. It translates to CASSATHSRRNTEAFF. The V and J genes are TRBV27 and TRBJ1-1, with D hard to call. Per germline, CDR1 MNHEY and CDR2 SMNVEV (reference sequence). The CDR3 has 16 residues. Trimming shortened V by 5 bases and J by 1 base, and 17 bases separated the two germline ends.

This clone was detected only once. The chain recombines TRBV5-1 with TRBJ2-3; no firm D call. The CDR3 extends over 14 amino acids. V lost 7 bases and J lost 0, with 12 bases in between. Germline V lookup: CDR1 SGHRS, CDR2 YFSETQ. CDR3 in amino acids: CASGDSSSTDTQYF. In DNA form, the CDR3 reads TGCGCCAGCGGAGATAGTTCTAGCACAGATACGCAGTATTTT.

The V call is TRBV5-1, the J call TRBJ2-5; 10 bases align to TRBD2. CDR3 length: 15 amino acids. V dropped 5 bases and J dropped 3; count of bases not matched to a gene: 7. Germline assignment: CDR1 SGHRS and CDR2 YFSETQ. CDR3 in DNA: TGCGCCAGCAGGGCTAGCGGGAGCCAAGAAGAGACCCAGTACTTC. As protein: CASRASGSQEETQYF. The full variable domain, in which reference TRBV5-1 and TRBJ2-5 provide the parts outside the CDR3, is KAGVTQTPRYLIKTRGQQVTLSCSPISGHRSVSWYQQTPGQGLQFLFEYFSETQRNKGNFPGRFSGRQFSNSRSEMNVSTLELGDSALYLCASRASGSQEETQYFGPGTRLLVL.

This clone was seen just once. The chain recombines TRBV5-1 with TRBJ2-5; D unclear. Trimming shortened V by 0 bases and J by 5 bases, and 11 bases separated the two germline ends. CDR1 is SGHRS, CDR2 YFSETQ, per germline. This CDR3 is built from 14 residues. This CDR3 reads CASSLVSARETQYF. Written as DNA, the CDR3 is TGCGCCAGCAGCTTGGTCTCCGCCCGGGAGACCCAGTACTTC.

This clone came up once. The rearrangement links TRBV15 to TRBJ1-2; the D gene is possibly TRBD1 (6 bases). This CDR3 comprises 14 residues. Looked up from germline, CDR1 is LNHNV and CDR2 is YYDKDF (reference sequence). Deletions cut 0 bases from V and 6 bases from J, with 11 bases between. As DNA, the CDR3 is TGTGCCACCAGCAGAGATATTAGGGGGAATGGCTACACCTTC. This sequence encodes CATSRDIRGNGYTF.